This T cell receptor (beta chain) emerged from a study of T cell clonotyping in hematopoietic cell transplantation. General study results and limits: Few recipient clonotypes overlapped donors; over 95% were de novo at given depth. Broader posttransplant TCR repertoire diversity was predicted by graft donor and pretransplant recipient Inverse Simpson Index values.

The assay was immunoSEQ multiplex PCR, and TCRdb's table has in-frame clones only and misses some. The table shows over 10,000 clones, with 75% to 90% occurring only once. The CDR3 sequence is 14 residues long. Germline V gives CDR1 SGHRS, CDR2 YFSETQ. J gave up 8 bases and V 0 bases, and 5 bases lay outside the gene matches. As regards this clone: As yet, its antigen is unknown.

The J gene is TRBJ1-2, the V gene TRBV5-1; 9 positions agree with TRBD1. Sequences were obtained from peripheral blood mononuclear cells. The sequence came from a human donor who either received an allogeneic hematopoietic cell transplant for a myeloid malignancy or was a related donor (not recorded which). Some clones in this sample may be carry-over from other donors' samples. DNA of the CDR3: TGCGCCAGCAGCTTGGACAGGGGGCTGGGAGGCTACACCTTC. Its protein product is CASSLDRGLGGYTF.